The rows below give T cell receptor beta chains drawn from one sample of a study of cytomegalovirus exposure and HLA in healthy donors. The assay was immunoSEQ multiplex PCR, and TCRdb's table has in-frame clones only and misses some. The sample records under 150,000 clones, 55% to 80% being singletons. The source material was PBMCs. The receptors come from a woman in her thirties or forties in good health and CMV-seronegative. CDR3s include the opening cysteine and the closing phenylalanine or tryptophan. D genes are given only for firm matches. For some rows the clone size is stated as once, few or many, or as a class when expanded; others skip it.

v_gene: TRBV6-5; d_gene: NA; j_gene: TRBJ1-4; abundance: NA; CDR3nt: TGTGCCAGCAGTTCTCCCCGTGGCGAAAAACTGTTTTTT; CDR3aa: CASSSPRGEKLFF
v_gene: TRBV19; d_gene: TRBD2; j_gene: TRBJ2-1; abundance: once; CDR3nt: TGTGCCACCTTACCCGAGCGGGGGGGCTACAATGAGCAGTTCTTC; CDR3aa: CATLPERGGYNEQFF
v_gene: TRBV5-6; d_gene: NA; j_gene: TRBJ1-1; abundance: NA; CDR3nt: TGTGCCAGCAGCTTGAGGGCAGGGAGGTCCACTGAAGCTTTCTTT; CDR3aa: CASSLRAGRSTEAFF
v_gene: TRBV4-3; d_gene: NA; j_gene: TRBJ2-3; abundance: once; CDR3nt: TGCGCCAGCAGCCAAGGCAGGGGCGCAGATACGCAGTATTTT; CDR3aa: CASSQGRGADTQYF
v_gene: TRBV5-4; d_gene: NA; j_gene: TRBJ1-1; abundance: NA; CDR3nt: TGTGCCAGCAGCTTGACAGGGAACACTGAAGCTTTCTTT; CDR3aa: CASSLTGNTEAFF
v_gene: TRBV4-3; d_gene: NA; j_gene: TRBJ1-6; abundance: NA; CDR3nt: TGCGCCAGCAGCCAAGATATCGGGTTCAACTCACCCCTCCACTTT; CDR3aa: CASSQDIGFNSPLHF
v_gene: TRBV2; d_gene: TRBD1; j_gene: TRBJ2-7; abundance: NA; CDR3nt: TGTGCCAGCATCACCGGGACAGACATCTACGAGCAGTACTTC; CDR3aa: CASITGTDIYEQYF
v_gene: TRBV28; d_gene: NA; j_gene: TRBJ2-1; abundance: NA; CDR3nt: TGTGCCAGCAGTCCACCGGCGGGGACCTACAATGAGCAGTTCTTC; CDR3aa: CASSPPAGTYNEQFF
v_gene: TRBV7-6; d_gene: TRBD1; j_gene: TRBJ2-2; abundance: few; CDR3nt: TGTGCCAGCAGCTTAGATGGGCAGGGGGCGCGGAACGGGGAGCTGTTTTTT; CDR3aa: CASSLDGQGARNGELFF
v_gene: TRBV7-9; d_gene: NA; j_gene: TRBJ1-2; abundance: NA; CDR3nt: TGTGCCAGCAGCCTAGTCGGCGCAGGGGCCTATGGCTACACCTTC; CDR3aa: CASSLVGAGAYGYTF
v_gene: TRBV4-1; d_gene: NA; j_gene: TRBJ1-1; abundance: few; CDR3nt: TGCGCCAGCAGCCAAGGGGGACTAACTGAAGCTTTCTTT; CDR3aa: CASSQGGLTEAFF
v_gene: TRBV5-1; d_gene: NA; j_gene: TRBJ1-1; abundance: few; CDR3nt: TGCGCCAGCAGCTGGGAGGGGGTGAACACTGAAGCTTTCTTT; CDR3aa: CASSWEGVNTEAFF
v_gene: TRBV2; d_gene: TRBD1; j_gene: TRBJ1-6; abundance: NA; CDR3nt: TGTGCCAGCAGTGGGACAGGGGCCAATAATTCACCCCTCCACTTT; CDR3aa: CASSGTGANNSPLHF
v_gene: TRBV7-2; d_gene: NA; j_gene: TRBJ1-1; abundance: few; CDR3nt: TGTGCCAGCAGCCGCGGACAGGAAGCTTTCTTT; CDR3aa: CASSRGQEAFF
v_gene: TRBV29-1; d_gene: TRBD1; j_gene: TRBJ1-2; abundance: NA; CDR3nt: TGCAGCGTTGTAAGGGACAGGGGGGACTATGGCTACACCTTC; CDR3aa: CSVVRDRGDYGYTF
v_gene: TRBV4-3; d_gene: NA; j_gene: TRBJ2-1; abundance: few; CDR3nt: TGCGCCAGCAGCCTGAGAGGAGACAATGAGCAGTTCTTC; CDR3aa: CASSLRGDNEQFF
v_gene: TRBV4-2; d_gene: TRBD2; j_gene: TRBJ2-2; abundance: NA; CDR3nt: TGTGCCAGCAGCCCTCTGGGAGGGGCGAACACCGGGGAGCTGTTTTTT; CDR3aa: CASSPLGGANTGELFF
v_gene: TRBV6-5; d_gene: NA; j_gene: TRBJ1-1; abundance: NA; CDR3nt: TGTGCCAGCAGTTTAAGTAGTTTTGTTGCGAACACTGAAGCTTTCTTT; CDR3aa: CASSLSSFVANTEAFF
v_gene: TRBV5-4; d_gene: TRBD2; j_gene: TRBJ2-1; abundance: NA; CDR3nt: TGTGCCAGCAGCTTAGCTAGCGGGGGGGCAGTGAATGAGCAGTTCTTC; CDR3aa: CASSLASGGAVNEQFF
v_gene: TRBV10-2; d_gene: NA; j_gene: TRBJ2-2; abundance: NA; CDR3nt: TGCGCCAGCACCTTGCGGATAAACACCGGGGAGCTGTTTTTT; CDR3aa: CASTLRINTGELFF
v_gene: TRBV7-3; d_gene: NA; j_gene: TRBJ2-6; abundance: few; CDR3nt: TGTGCCAGCAGCTTAACCGGGGTTGGGGCCAACGTCCTGACTTTC; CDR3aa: CASSLTGVGANVLTF
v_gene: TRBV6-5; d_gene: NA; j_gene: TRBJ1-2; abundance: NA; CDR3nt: TGTGCCAGCCGGACGGGGGTGGAATTTGGCTACACCTTC; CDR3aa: CASRTGVEFGYTF
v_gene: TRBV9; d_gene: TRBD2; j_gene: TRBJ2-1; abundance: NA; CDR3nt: TGTGCCAGCAGCGTAGTTGGAGCGGGAAACTACAATGAGCAGTTCTTC; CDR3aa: CASSVVGAGNYNEQFF
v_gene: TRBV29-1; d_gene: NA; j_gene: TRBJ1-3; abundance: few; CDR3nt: TGCAGCGTTGAGAGTCAATTTGGAAACACCATATATTTT; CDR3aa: CSVESQFGNTIYF
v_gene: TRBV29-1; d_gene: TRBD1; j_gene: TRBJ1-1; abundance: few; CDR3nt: TGCAGCGGGGCAGGGGGTCGTAAGACTGAAGCTTTCTTT; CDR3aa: CSGAGGRKTEAFF
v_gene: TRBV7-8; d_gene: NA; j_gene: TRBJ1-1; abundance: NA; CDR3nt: TGTGCCAGCAACTTTCAGGGTTTGGGCACTGAAGCTTTCTTT; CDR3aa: CASNFQGLGTEAFF
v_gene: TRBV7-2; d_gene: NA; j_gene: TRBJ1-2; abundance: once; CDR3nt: TGTGCCAGCAGCTTAGCGCTTGCCAGGGTCGCCTACACCTTC; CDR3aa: CASSLALARVAYTF
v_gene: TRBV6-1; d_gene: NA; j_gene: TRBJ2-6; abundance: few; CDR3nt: TGTGCCAGCAGTGTATACAGGCACTCTGGGGCCAACGTCCTGACTTTC; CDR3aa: CASSVYRHSGANVLTF
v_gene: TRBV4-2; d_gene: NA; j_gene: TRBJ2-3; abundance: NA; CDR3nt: TGTGCCAGCAGCCTCGAGCTCCTCACAGATACGCAGTATTTT; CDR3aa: CASSLELLTDTQYF
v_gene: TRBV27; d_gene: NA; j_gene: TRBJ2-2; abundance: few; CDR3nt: TGTGCCAGCAGGGGGACTTTGAACACCGGGGAGCTGTTTTTT; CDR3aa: CASRGTLNTGELFF
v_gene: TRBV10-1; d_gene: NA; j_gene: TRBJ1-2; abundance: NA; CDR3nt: TGCGCCAGCAGTGAAAGCCCGGAAGCGGGGGGCGCTAAGTTTCGAGGCTACACCTTC; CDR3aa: CASSESPEAGGAKFRGYTF
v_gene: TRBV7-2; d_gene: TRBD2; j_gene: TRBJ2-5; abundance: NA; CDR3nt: TGTGCCAGCATCGCCTTCCGGGGACTACAAGAGACCCAGTACTTC; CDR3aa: CASIAFRGLQETQYF
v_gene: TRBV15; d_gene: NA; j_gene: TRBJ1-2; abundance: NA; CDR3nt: TGTGCCACCAGCAGAGGGGGGGATGACAGAAGGCACGGAAACACCTTC; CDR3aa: CATSRGGDDRRHGNTF
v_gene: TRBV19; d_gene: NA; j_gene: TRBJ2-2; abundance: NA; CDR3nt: TGTGCCAGTAGTAGAGGACACTGGAATACGATGGGGGAGCTGTTTTTT; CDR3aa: CASSRGHWNTMGELFF
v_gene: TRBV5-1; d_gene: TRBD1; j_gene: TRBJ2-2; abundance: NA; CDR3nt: TGCGCCAGCAGCCCGGATAACAGGGGGCCGACCGGGGAGCTGTTTTTT; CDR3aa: CASSPDNRGPTGELFF
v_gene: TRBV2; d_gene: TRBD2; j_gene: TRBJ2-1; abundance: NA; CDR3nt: TGTGCCAGCAGTGATGGGACTAGCGGTTACAATGAGCAGTTCTTC; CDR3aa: CASSDGTSGYNEQFF
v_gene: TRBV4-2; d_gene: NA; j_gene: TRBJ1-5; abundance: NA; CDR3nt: TGTGCCAGCAGCCAACAGGGGCTCAATCAGCCCCAGCATTTT; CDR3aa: CASSQQGLNQPQHF
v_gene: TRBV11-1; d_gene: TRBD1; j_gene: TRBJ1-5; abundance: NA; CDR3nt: TGTGCCAGCCGGAGGGGGACAGCTAATCAGCCCCAGCATTTT; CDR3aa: CASRRGTANQPQHF
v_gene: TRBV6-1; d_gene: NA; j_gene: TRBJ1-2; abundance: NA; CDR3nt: TGTGCCAGCAGTGACCTCCTTACATGGGCCAACTATGGCTACACCTTC; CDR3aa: CASSDLLTWANYGYTF
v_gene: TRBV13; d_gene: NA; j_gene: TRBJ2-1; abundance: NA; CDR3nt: TGTGCCAGCAGCTTAGAAGGGGGTTCGAACAATGAGCAGTTCTTC; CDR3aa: CASSLEGGSNNEQFF
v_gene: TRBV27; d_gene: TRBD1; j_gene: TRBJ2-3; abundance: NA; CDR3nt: TGTGCCAGCAGTTTATCCCCAGCCGGACAGGCAAACACAGATACGCAGTATTTT; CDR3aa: CASSLSPAGQANTDTQYF
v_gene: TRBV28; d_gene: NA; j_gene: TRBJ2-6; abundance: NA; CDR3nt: TGTGCCACCTACAGGTCAGGGGCCAACGTCCTGACTTTC; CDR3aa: CATYRSGANVLTF
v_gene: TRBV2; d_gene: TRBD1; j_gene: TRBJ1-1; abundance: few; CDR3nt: TGTGCCAGCAAACTGACAGGGGTAACTGAAGCTTTCTTT; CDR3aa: CASKLTGVTEAFF
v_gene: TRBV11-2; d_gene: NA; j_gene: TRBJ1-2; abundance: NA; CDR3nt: TGTGCCAGCAGCTTAGCGTTTCGGGGAGCTAACTATGGCTACACCTTC; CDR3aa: CASSLAFRGANYGYTF
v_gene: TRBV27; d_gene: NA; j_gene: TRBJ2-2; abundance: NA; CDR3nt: TGTGCCAGCAGTTTCTACAGGGCTGGCACCGGGGAGCTGTTTTTT; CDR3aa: CASSFYRAGTGELFF
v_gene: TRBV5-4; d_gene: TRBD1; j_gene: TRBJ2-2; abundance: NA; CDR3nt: TGTGCCAGCAGCAATCGGGACAGGGGTAGCACCGGGGAGCTGTTTTTT; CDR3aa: CASSNRDRGSTGELFF
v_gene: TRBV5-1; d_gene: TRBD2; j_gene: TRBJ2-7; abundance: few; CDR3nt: TGCGCCAGCAGCTTGGAGGTAGCGGGGGTCTACGAGCAGTACTTC; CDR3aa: CASSLEVAGVYEQYF
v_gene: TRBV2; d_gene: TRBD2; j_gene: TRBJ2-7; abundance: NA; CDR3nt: TGTGCCAGCATGCGAGCGGGACTAGACCACTACGAGCAGTACTTC; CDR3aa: CASMRAGLDHYEQYF
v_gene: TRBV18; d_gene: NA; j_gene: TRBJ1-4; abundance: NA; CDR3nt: TGTGCCAGCTCACCACCGGCGGGTAATGAAAAACTGTTTTTT; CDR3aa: CASSPPAGNEKLFF
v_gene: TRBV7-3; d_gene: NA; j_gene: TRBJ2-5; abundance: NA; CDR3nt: TGTGCCAGCAGCTTATCAATCCAAGAGACCCAGTACTTC; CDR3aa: CASSLSIQETQYF
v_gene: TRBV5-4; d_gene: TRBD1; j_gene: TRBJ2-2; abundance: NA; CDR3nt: TGTGCCAGCAGCTTGGTACAGGGGCTCACCGGGGAGCTGTTTTTT; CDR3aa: CASSLVQGLTGELFF
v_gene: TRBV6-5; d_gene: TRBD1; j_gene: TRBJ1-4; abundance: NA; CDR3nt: TGTGCCAGCAGTTACTCCGGACAGGGAGAAAAACTGTTTTTT; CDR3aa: CASSYSGQGEKLFF
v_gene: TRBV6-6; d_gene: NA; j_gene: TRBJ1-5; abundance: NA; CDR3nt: TGTGCCAGCACTTGGGGGGTGAATCAGCCCCAGCATTTT; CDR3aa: CASTWGVNQPQHF
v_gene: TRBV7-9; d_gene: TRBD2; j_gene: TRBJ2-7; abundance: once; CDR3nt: TGTGCCAGCAGCTTTCTGGAGGGTCAAAAGCGGGAGGCTTACGAGCAGTACTTC; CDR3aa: CASSFLEGQKREAYEQYF
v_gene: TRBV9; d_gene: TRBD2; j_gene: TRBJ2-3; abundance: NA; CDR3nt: TGTGCCAGCAGCGAGACTAGCGGGGCGCAAGATACGCAGTATTTT; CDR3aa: CASSETSGAQDTQYF
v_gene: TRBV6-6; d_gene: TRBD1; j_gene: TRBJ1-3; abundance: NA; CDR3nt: TGTGCCAGCAACGGACAGGTTGATGAAAACACCATATATTTT; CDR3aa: CASNGQVDENTIYF
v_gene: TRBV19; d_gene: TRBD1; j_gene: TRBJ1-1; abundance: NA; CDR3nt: TGTGCCAGTAGTATAGTATGGGACAGACCCAGTGAAGCTTTCTTT; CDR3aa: CASSIVWDRPSEAFF